The next 9 T cell receptor beta chains were all read from a single sample in a study of blood T cell repertoires in COVID-19. The method was immunoSEQ multiplex PCR; TCRdb's version includes in-frame clones alone and lacks a portion of them. The table lists 97,000 or so clones, about 85% of them singletons. The sample comprised peripheral blood. All receptors come from a man aged 50-60 years with active COVID-19.

The J gene is TRBJ2-5, the V gene TRBV2; 7 bases match TRBD1. Looked up from germline, CDR1 is SNHLY and CDR2 is FYNNEI. The CDR3 length is 15 residues. After removal of 5 bases from V and 2 bases from J, the junction contained 8 bases not matched to a gene. CDR3 residues: CASSLLRQGQETQYF. The CDR3 bases are TGTGCCAGCAGTCTTCTCCGACAGGGACAAGAGACCCAGTACTTC.

This chain joins TRBV10-3 and TRBJ1-1; possibly TRBD1 for D (6 bases). V lost 8 bases, J lost 4 bases, and 29 bases lay in between. The CDR3 is 18 amino acids. Germline CDR1 is ENHRY and CDR2 is SYGVKD. In DNA form, the CDR3 reads TGTGCCATCCATGGGGATCAGGGGAACAGGAAGGGGTCCACTGAAGCTTTCTTT. Protein sequence: CAIHGDQGNRKGSTEAFF.

This clone was seen just once. The chain links TRBV12-3 or TRBV12-4 to TRBJ2-3; no firm D call. The CDR3 has 13 residues. V lost 2 bases to trimming and J lost 3 bases, with 6 bases between them. CDR3 bases: TGTGCCAGCAGTTTATTGACAACAGATACGCAGTATTTT. Its translation: CASSLLTTDTQYF.

In DNA, the CDR3 is TGTGCCAGCAACAGGGCCGGGGAGCTGTTTTTT. This sequence encodes CASNRAGELFF. The genes are TRBV12-3 or TRBV12-4 and TRBJ2-2; D may be TRBD1 (6 bases). V was trimmed by 7 bases and J by 6 bases, leaving 6 bases between them. The CDR3 runs to 11 residues.

This clone was recorded a few times. This chain links TRBV4-1 with TRBJ2-1; 10 bases align to TRBD2. This CDR3 has 17 amino acids. The J segment lost 4 bases and the V segment lost 5 bases, leaving 11 bases of the junction unmatched. Germline V gives CDR1 MGHRA, CDR2 YSYEKL. In nucleotides, the CDR3 is TGCGCCAGCAGCTCCCAAAAAGCGGGGGGGCGATACAATGAGCAGTTCTTC. Translation: CASSSQKAGGRYNEQFF.

This clone has just one count. V and J are TRBV28 and TRBJ2-7, with 7 bases lining up with TRBD1. Germline V gene sequence: CDR1 MDHEN, CDR2 SYDVKM. The CDR3 contains 13 residues. After removal of 7 bases from V and 0 bases from J, the junction contained 3 bases not matched to a gene. CDR3 bases: TGTGCCAGCACTGGGGACAGCTCCTACGAGCAGTACTTC. Residues: CASTGDSSYEQYF.

This rearrangement joins TRBV12-3 or TRBV12-4 to TRBJ1-2, with D possibly matching TRBD1 (5 bases). V was trimmed by 7 bases and J by 1 base, leaving 10 bases between them. This CDR3 is 13 amino acids long. The DNA of the CDR3 is TGTGCCAGCACCTGGGGGGGTAACTATGGCTACACCTTC. Translating it yields CASTWGGNYGYTF.

The chain uses TRBV7-9 and TRBJ2-7; 9 nucleotides line up with TRBD1. The germline V gene has CDR1 SEHNR and CDR2 FQNEAQ (reference sequence). The junction had 6 bases not matched to a gene; V was cut back by 1 base and J by 2 bases. The CDR3 runs to 16 residues. CDR3 region: CASSLGLGDRAYEQYF. As DNA, the CDR3 is TGTGCCAGCAGCTTAGGCCTCGGGGACAGGGCCTACGAGCAGTACTTC.

This clone has only one observation. This chain joins TRBV9 and TRBJ2-3, with D unresolved. The CDR3 is made up of 15 amino acids. From germline, CDR1 is SGDLS and CDR2 YYNGEE. V dropped 4 bases and J dropped 0 bases, with 12 bases sitting between them. CDR3 region: CASSPRLASTDTQYF. The CDR3 coding sequence is TGTGCCAGCAGCCCACGACTGGCTAGCACAGATACGCAGTATTTT.